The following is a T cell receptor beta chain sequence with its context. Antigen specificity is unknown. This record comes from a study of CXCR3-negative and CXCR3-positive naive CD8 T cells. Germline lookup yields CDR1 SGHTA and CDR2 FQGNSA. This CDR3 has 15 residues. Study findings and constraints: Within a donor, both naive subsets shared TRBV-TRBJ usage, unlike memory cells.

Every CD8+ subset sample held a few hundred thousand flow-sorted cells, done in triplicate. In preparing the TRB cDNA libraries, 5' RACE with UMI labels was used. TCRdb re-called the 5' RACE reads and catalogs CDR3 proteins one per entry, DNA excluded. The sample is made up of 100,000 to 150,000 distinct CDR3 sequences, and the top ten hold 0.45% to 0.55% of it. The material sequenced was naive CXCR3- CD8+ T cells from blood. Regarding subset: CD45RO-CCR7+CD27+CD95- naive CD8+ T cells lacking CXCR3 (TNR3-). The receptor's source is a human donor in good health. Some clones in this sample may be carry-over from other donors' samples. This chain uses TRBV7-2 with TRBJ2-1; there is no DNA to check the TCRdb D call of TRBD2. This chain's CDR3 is CASSLNTGAGSEQFF.